This is a list of T cell receptor beta chains from one sample in a study of shared clonotypes between healthy human individuals. The method was immunoSEQ multiplex PCR; TCRdb's version includes in-frame clones alone and lacks a portion of them. The sample yields 850,000 to 1,200,000 clones, 75% seen once. Material: memory CD4+ T cells sorted from blood. The origin of the receptors is a man between 18 and 29 years old in good health. CDR3s include the opening cysteine and the closing phenylalanine or tryptophan. D genes are given only for firm matches. The listing skips clone size in some rows; elsewhere it reads once, few, many or a size class.

clone size,V gene,J gene,D gene,CDR3 DNA,CDR3 protein
few,TRBV29-1,TRBJ1-2,-,TGCAGCGGCCTCGAGGGAGGCGGCTACACCTTC,CSGLEGGGYTF
many,TRBV13,TRBJ2-3,-,TGTGCCAGCAGCTTAAATTCCCGGTCCACAGATACGCAGTATTTT,CASSLNSRSTDTQYF
-,TRBV18,TRBJ2-1,TRBD1,TGTGCCAGCTCACCATACCCGACAGGGTGGAATGAGCAGTTCTTC,CASSPYPTGWNEQFF
-,TRBV9,TRBJ1-3,TRBD1,TGTGCCAGCAGCGCGGCCGGGACAGGGTTTAGCTCTGGAAACACCATATATTTT,CASSAAGTGFSSGNTIYF
-,TRBV10-3,TRBJ1-4,-,TGTGCCATCAGTGAGTCCCCCCCGGGTGAAAAACTGTTTTTT,CAISESPPGEKLFF
few,TRBV7-2,TRBJ2-4,-,TGTGCCAGCAGCCAGTATATAGCCAAAAACATTCAGTACTTC,CASSQYIAKNIQYF
once,TRBV5-1,TRBJ2-3,-,TGCGCCAGCAGCCTCGGCCCCACCGAATCTTATACGCAGTATTTT,CASSLGPTESYTQYF
-,TRBV27,TRBJ1-1,-,TGTGCCAGCAGTTTATATGGGCAGGAGTACACTGAAGCTTTCTTT,CASSLYGQEYTEAFF
-,TRBV19,TRBJ2-1,-,TGTGCCAGTAGCCGAGGGACTGAGATTGGATATGAGCAGTTCTTC,CASSRGTEIGYEQFF
-,TRBV5-1,TRBJ1-5,TRBD1,TGCGCCAGCAGCCAACAGGGGGATAGCAATCAGCCCCAGCATTTT,CASSQQGDSNQPQHF
-,TRBV6-1,TRBJ2-2,-,TGTGCCAGCAGTGGCCTGAGGACCGGGGAGCTGTTTTTT,CASSGLRTGELFF
few,TRBV6-6,TRBJ1-4,-,TGTGCCAGCAGTAAGGAAGGAGGCAATGAAAAACTGTTTTTT,CASSKEGGNEKLFF
-,TRBV15,TRBJ1-1,-,TGTGCCACCAGCAGAGACTCTGTAGGTGAAGCTTTCTTT,CATSRDSVGEAFF
-,TRBV7-2,TRBJ2-4,-,TGTGCCAGCAGCTCTCACACACAACAGGGTAGCATTCAGTACTTC,CASSSHTQQGSIQYF
-,TRBV7-9,TRBJ2-7,-,TGTGCCAGCAGCTTGATAGGAGCCGAGCAGTACTTC,CASSLIGAEQYF
-,TRBV6-5,TRBJ2-1,TRBD2,TGTGCCAGCAGTTCCTCCGGGACTAGCGGTTACAATGAGCAGTTCTTC,CASSSSGTSGYNEQFF